This TCR beta chain is drawn from a study of blood T cell repertoires in COVID-19. At the level of the study: Acute and convalescent COVID-19 specimens originated in the United States, Italy and Spain.

As originally analysed: Amplified reference gene primers provided the basis for estimating nucleated cell counts. Repertoires were generated with immunoSEQ multiplex PCR, while TCRdb's copy carries only in-frame clones and drops some. V, J and clone size reflect that table, while D and trimming were determined from the DNA. The table has over 150,000 clones, 80% to 90% seen once. This CDR3 has 12 residues. CDR1 is SEHNR and CDR2 is FQNEAQ in the germline V gene (reference sequence). With 2 bases removed from V and 2 bases from J, the gap between germline ends came to 3 bases. With regard to this clone: Other nucleotide sequences from this sample produce the same CDR3.

This chain uses TRBV7-9 with TRBJ1-1; D remains ambiguous. The sequence derives from a man aged 18 to 30 who had recovered from COVID-19. The source material was peripheral blood. This CDR3 reads CASSLLNTEAFF. CDR3 DNA: TGTGCCAGCAGCTTACTAAACACTGAAGCTTTCTTT. The full variable domain, its missing parts supplied by reference TRBV7-9 and TRBJ1-1, is DTGVSQNPRHKITKRGQNVTFRCDPISEHNRLYWYRQTLGQGPEFLTYFQNEAQLEKSRLLSDRFSAERPKGSFSTLEIQRTEQGDSAMYLCASSLLNTEAFFGQGTRLTVV.